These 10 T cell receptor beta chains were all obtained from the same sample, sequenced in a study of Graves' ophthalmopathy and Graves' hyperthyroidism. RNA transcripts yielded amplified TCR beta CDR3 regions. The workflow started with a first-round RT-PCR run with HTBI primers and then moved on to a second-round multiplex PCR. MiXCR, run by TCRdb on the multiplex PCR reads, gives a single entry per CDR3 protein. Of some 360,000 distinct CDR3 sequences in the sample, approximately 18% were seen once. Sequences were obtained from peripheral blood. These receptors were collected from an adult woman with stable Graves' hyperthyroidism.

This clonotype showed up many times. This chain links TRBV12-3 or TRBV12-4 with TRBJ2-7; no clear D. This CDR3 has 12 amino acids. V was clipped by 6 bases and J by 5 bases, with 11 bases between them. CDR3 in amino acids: CASRLGVDEQYF. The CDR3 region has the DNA TGTGCCAGCAGACTCGGAGTGGACGAGCAGTACTTC.

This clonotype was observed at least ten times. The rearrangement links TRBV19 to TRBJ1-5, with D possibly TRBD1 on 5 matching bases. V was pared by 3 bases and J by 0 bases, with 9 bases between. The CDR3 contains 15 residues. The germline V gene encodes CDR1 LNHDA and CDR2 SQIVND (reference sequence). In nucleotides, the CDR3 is TGTGCCAGTAGTATCTCAGGGTATAGCAATCAGCCCCAGCATTTT. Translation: CASSISGYSNQPQHF.

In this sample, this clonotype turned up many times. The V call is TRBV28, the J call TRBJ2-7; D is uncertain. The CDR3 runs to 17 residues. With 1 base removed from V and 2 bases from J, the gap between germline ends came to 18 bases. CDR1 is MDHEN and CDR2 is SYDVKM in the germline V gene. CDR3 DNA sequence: TGTGCCAGCAGTTTATATTGGCGAAAGGTGAAACCCTACGAGCAGTACTTC. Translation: CASSLYWRKVKPYEQYF.

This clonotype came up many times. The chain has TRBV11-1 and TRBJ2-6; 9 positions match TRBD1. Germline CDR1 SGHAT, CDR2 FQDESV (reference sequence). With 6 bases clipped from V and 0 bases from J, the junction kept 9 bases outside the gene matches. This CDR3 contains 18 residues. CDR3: CASSRDRDLDSGANVLTF. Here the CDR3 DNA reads TGTGCCAGCAGTCGGGACAGGGACCTTGACTCTGGGGCCAACGTCCTGACTTTC.

CDR3 DNA: TGCAGTGCTGAGGAGGGGGCTGGAATGAACACTGAAGCTTTCTTT. This gives the protein CSAEEGAGMNTEAFF. The rearrangement uses TRBV20-1 and TRBJ1-1; TRBD1 agrees at 7 bases. Trimming at V came to 5 bases and at J to 0 bases, leaving 9 bases not matched to a gene. Germline assignment: CDR1 DFQATT and CDR2 SNEGSKA (reference sequence). The CDR3 length is 15 residues.

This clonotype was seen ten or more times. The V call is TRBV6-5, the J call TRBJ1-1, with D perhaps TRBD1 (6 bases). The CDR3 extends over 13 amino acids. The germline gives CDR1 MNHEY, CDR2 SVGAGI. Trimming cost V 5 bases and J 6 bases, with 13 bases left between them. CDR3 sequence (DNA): TGTGCCAGCAGTGTACAGGGTAATGCTGAAGCTTTCTTT. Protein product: CASSVQGNAEAFF.

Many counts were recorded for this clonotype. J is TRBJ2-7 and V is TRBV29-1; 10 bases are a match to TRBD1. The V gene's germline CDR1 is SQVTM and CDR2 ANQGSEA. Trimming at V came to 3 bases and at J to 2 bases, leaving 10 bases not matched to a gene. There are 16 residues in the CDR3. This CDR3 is CSVDGPGTGDTYEQYF. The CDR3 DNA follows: TGCAGCGTTGACGGTCCCGGGACAGGGGATACCTACGAGCAGTACTTC.

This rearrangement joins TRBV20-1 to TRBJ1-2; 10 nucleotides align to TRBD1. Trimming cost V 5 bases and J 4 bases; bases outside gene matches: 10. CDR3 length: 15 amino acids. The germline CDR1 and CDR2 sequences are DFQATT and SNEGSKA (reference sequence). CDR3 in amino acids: CSALVPRTGGYGYTF. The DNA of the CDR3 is TGCAGTGCTCTGGTGCCTCGGACAGGGGGCTATGGCTACACCTTC.

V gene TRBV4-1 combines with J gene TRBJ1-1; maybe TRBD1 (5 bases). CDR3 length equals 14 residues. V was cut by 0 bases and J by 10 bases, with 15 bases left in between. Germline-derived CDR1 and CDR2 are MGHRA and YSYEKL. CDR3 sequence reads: CASSQESGRPGAFF. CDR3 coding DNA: TGCGCCAGCAGCCAAGAATCAGGGAGGCCCGGAGCTTTCTTT.

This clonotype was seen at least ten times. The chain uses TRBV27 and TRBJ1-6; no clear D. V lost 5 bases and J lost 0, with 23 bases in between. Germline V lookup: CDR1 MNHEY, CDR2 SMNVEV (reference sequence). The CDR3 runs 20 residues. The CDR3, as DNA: TGTGCCAGCAGTCTCGTTACATTTGGGAAAGGCATCTCCTATAATTCACCCCTCCACTTT. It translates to CASSLVTFGKGISYNSPLHF.